The TCR beta chain described here comes from a study of regulatory T cells in long-lasting Graves disease. Broader study findings: Persistent disease showed a preference for TRBV28, TRBJ1-2 and TRBJ2-5. Persistent cases of Graves' showed reduced TCR diversity relative to newly diagnosed patients.

Time point in this sample: newly diagnosed GD, antithyroid drugs for less than 3 months. PBMC RNA was the source of the TCR library. CDR3 length: 15 amino acids. V lost 0 bases and J lost 1, with 10 bases in between. CDR1 and CDR2 (germline): SGHKS, YYEKEE (reference sequence). Combining iRepertoire HTBI primers with Arm-PCR of CDR3 regions, the authors built TCR beta libraries. Using its own MiXCR run on the multiplex PCR reads, TCRdb lists one record per CDR3 protein. The sample lists hundreds of thousands of distinct CDR3 sequences, approximately 15% seen once, with roughly 27% in the top ten. This clonotype has a count of ten or more. Its antigen is unknown. The same specimen was also included in a second study, on T cells in Graves' hyperthyroidism and ophthalmopathy. Per that study: In simple terms, a model built on 13 V-J features told ophthalmopathy apart from stable hyperthyroidism.

The chain recombines TRBV5-5 with TRBJ1-1; maybe TRBD1 (5 bases). The TCR originated in a man between 40 and 49 years old with Graves disease. The sequences come from peripheral blood mononuclear cells (PBMCs), collected at new diagnosis, from a patient treated with antithyroid drugs. The CDR3 is CASSLGGRGNTEAFF. CDR3 DNA: TGTGCCAGCAGCTTGGGAGGAAGGGGGAACACTGAAGCTTTCTTT.